What follows are 10 T cell receptor beta chains derived from one specimen sequenced in a study of T cells in tumors after PD-1 blockade. Sequenced by immunoSEQ multiplex PCR; TCRdb stores in-frame clones only, minus some. Here the sample spans more than 40,000 clones, more than 60% being singletons. Source: PBMCs, taken before anti-PD-1 therapy. These receptor sequences come from a human donor with advanced basal cell or squamous cell carcinoma (not recorded which).

This chain joins TRBV3-1 (or the pseudogene TRBV3-2) and TRBJ1-6; 9 bases map to TRBD1. This CDR3 spans 15 amino acids. CDR1 and CDR2 (germline): LGHDT, YNNKEL (reference sequence). With 3 bases clipped from V and 8 bases from J, the junction kept 5 bases outside the gene matches. CDR3 protein: CASSQTTGGDSPLHF. CDR3 sequence (DNA): TGTGCCAGCAGCCAGACGACAGGGGGGGATTCACCCCTCCACTTT.

The genes are TRBV7-9 and TRBJ1-1; no definite D call. The germline V gene has CDR1 SEHNR and CDR2 FQNEAQ (reference sequence). This CDR3 is built from 13 residues. Trimming left V 1 base short and J 8 bases short, with 11 bases between. The CDR3 nucleotides are TGTGCCAGCAGCTTAGTACCACAGCTCGAAGCTTTCTTT. It specifies CASSLVPQLEAFF.

The chain couples TRBV10-2 to TRBJ1-2, with D possibly being TRBD1 (5 bases). V was pared by 3 bases and J by 0 bases, with 11 bases between. CDR3 length equals 15 residues. Germline V gives CDR1 WSHSY, CDR2 SAAADI. DNA of the CDR3: TGCGCCAGCAGTGATGGGGGGAGAACTAACTATGGCTACACCTTC. It specifies CASSDGGRTNYGYTF.

By share of the sample, this clone is medium-sized. The V and J genes are TRBV10-3 and TRBJ2-7; 12 nucleotides align to TRBD1. Germline CDR1 is ENHRY and CDR2 is SYGVKD. The CDR3 contains 15 residues. The J segment lost 5 bases and the V segment lost 7 bases, leaving 9 bases of the junction unmatched. This chain's CDR3 is CAITDPGQGAHEQYF. CDR3 nucleotide sequence: TGTGCCATCACCGACCCGGGACAGGGGGCGCACGAGCAGTACTTC.

V usage is TRBV3-1 (or the pseudogene TRBV3-2) and J usage is TRBJ1-3; weak D call: TRBD1 (5 bases). The CDR3 has 15 residues. V dropped 1 base and J dropped 4 bases, with 11 bases sitting between them. CDR1 and CDR2 from the germline V gene are LGHDT and YNNKEL (reference sequence). CDR3 in DNA: TGTGCCAGCAGCCAAGGGGGCGCCTTCGGAAACACCATATATTTT. It encodes CASSQGGAFGNTIYF.

This clone turned up a few times. V is TRBV28 and J is TRBJ1-1; no reliable D call. V gave up 6 bases and J gave up 11 bases, with 22 bases separating them. CDR3 size: 14 residues. Germline values: CDR1 MDHEN, CDR2 SYDVKM. For the CDR3, the DNA is TGTGCCAGCAGCCTGACCCTTGACCCACCTTATGCTTTCTTT. Its translation: CASSLTLDPPYAFF.

V and J are TRBV3-1 (or the pseudogene TRBV3-2) and TRBJ1-2, with D possibly TRBD1 on 5 matching bases. The CDR3 sequence is 15 residues long. Germline V gene data show CDR1 as LGHDT and CDR2 as YNNKEL (reference sequence). V was pared by 4 bases and J by 7 bases, with 19 bases between. CDR3: CASSPSGLQGGGYTF. CDR3 in DNA: TGTGCCAGCAGCCCTAGCGGACTGCAGGGTGGTGGCTACACCTTC.

In the case of this clone: The junction departs from the called germline gene at one end, perhaps through a read error. The chain joins TRBV2 to TRBJ1-5; 7 positions agree with TRBD1. Germline V gives CDR1 SNHLY, CDR2 FYNNEI. This CDR3 is built from 17 residues. The CDR3 spells CASREEGTAPSNQPQHF. CDR3 bases: TGTGCCAGCAGGGAAGAAGGGACAGCCCCTAGCAATCAGCCCCAGCATTTT.

This clone occurred once. The rearrangement links TRBV7-6 to TRBJ1-1; D call uncertain. CDR1 is SGHVS, CDR2 FNYEAQ, per germline. V was trimmed by 5 bases and J by 3 bases, leaving 13 bases between them. This CDR3 has 14 amino acids. The CDR3 DNA reads TGTGCCAGCAGCCTACGTCCTACGGACACTGAAGCTTTCTTT. It encodes CASSLRPTDTEAFF.

The rearrangement joins TRBV5-1 to TRBJ2-3, with D possibly TRBD2 on 6 matching bases. V shed 6 bases and J shed 6 bases, with 17 bases lying between them. CDR3 length: 14 amino acids. Germline CDR1 reads SGHRS; CDR2 reads YFSETQ. The DNA of the CDR3 is TGCGCCAGCAACCTGAACGGTGGGGGGGATACGCAGTATTTT. Residues: CASNLNGGGDTQYF.